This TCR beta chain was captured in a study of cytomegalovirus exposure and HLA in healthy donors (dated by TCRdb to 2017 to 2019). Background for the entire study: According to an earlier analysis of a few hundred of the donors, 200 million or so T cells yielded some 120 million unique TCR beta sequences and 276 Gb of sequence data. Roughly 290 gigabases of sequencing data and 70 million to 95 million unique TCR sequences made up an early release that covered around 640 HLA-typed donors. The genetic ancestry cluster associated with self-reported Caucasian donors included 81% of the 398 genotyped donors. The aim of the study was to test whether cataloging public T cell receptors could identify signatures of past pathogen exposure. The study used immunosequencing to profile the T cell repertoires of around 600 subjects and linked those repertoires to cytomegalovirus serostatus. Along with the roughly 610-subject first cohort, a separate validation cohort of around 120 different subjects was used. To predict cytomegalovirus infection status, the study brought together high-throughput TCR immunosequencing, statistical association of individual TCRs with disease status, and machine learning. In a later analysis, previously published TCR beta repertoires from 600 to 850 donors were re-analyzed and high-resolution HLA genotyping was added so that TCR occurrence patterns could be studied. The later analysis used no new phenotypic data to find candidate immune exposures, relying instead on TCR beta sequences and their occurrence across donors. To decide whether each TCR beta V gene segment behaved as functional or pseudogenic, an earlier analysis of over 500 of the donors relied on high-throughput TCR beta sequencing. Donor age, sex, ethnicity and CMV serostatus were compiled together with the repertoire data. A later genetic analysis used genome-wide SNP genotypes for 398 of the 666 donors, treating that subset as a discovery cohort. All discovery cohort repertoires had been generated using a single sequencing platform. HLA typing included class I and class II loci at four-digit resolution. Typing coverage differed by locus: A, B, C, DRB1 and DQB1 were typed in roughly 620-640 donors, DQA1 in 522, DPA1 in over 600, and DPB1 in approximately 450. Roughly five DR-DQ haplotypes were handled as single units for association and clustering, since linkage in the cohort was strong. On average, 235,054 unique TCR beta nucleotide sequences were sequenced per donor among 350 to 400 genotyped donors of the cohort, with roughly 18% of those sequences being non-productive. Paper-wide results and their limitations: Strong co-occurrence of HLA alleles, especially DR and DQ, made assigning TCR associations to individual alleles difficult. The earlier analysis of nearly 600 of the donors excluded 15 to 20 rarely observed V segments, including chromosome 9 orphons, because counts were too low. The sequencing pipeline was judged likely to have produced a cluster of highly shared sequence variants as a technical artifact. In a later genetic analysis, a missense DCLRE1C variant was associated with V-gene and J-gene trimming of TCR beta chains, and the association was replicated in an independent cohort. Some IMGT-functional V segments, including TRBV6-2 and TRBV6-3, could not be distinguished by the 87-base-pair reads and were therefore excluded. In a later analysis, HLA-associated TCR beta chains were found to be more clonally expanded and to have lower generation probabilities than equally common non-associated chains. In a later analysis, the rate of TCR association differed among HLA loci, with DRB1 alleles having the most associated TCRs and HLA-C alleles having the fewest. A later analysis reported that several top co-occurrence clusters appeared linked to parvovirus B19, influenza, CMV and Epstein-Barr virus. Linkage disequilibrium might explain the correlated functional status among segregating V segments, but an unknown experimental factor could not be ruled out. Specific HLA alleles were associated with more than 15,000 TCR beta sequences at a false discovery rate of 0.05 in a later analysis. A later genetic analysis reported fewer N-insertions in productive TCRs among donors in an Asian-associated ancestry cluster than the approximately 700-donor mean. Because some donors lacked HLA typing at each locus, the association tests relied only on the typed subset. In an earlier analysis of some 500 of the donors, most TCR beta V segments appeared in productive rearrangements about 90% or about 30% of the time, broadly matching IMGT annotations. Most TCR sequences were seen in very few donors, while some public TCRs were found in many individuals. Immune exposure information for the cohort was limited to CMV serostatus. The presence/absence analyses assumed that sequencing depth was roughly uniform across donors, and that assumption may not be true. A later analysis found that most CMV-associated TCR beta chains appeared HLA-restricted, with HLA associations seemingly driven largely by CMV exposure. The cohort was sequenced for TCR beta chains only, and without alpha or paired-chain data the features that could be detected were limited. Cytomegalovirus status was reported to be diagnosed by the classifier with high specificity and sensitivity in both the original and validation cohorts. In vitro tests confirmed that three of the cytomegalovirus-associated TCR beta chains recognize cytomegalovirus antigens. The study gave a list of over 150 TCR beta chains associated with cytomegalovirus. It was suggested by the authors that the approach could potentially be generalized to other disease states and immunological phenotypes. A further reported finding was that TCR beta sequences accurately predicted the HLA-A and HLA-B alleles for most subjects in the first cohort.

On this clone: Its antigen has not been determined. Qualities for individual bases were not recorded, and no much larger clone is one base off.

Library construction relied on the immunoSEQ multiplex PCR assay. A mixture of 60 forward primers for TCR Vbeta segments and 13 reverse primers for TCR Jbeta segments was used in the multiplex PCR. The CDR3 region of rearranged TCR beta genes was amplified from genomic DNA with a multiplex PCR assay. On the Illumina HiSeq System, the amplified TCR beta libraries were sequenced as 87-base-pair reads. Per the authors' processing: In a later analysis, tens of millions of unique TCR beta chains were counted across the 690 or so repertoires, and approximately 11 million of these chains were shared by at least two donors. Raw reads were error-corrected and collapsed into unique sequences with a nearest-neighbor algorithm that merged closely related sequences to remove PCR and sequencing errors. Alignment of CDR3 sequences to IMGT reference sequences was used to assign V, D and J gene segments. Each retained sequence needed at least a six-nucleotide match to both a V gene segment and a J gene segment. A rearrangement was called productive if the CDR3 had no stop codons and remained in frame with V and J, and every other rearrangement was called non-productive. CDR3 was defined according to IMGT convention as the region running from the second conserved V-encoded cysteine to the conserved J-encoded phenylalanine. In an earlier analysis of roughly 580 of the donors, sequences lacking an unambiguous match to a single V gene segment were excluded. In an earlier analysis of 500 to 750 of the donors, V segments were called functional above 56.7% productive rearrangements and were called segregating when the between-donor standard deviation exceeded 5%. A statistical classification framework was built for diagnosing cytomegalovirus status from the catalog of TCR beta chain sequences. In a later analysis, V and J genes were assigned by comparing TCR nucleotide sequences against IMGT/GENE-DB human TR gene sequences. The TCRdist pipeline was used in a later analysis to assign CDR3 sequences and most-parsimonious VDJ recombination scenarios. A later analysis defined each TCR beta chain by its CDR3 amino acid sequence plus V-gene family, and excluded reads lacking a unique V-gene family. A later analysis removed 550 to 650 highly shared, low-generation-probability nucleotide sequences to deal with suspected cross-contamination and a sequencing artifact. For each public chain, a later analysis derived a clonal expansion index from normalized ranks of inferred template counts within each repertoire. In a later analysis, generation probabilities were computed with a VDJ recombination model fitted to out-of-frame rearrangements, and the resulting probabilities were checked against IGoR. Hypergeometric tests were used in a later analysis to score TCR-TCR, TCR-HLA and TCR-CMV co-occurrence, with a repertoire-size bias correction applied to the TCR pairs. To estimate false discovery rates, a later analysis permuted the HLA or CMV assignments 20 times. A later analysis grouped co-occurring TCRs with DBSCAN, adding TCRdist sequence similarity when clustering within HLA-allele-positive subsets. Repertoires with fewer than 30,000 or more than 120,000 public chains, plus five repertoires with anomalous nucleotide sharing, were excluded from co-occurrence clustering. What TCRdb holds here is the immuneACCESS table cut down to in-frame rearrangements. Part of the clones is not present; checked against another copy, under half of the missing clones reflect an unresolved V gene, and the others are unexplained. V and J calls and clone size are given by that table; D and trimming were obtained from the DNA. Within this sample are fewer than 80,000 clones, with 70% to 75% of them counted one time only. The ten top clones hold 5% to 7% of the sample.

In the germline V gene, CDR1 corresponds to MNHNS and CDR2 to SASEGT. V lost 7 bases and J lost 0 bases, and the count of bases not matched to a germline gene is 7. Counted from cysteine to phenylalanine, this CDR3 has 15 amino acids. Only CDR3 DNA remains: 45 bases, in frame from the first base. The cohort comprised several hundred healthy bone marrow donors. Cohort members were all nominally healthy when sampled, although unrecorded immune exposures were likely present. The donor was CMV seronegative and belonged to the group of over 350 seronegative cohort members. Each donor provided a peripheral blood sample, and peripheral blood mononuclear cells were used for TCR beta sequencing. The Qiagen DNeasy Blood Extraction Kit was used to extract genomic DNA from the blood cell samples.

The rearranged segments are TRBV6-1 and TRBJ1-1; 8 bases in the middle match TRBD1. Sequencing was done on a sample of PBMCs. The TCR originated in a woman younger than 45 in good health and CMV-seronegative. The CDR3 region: CASILRGPLNTEAFF. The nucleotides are TGTGCCAGCATCCTCAGGGGGCCCCTGAACACTGAAGCTTTCTTT.